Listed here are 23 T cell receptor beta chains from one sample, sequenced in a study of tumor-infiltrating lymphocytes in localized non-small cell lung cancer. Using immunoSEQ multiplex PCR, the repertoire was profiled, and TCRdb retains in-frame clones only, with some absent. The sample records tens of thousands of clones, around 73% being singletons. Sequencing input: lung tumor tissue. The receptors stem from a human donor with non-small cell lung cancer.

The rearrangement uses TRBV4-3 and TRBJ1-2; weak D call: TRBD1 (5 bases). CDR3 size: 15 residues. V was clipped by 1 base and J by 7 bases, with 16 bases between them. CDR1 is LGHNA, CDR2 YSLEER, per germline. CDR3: CASSQGLGSRGGYTF. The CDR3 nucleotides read TGCGCCAGCAGCCAAGGGCTCGGATCTAGGGGTGGCTACACCTTC.

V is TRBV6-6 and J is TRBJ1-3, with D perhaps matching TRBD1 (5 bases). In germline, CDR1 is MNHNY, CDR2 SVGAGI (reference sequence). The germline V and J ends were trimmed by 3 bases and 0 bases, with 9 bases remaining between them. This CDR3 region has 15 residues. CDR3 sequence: CASSYWGGSGNTIYF. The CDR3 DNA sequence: TGTGCCAGCAGTTATTGGGGGGGCTCTGGAAACACCATATATTTT.

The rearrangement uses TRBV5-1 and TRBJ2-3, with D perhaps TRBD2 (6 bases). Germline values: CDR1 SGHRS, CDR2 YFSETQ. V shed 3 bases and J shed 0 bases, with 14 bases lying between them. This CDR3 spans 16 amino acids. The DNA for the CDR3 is TGCGCCAGCAGCTCCGGGGTGGGGGGAAGCACAGATACGCAGTATTTT. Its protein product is CASSSGVGGSTDTQYF. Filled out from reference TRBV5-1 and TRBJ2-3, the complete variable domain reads KAGVTQTPRYLIKTRGQQVTLSCSPISGHRSVSWYQQTPGQGLQFLFEYFSETQRNKGNFPGRFSGRQFSNSRSEMNVSTLELGDSALYLCASSSGVGGSTDTQYFGPGTRLTVL.

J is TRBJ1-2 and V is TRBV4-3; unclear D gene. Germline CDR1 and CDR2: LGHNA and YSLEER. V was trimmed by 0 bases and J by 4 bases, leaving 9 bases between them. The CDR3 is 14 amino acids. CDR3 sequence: CASSQEGQTYGYTF. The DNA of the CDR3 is TGCGCCAGCAGCCAAGAAGGCCAGACCTATGGCTACACCTTC.

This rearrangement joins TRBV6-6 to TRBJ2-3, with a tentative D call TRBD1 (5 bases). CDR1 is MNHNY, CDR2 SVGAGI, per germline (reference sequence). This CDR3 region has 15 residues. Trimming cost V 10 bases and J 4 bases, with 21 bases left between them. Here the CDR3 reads CATRAHHTGADTQYF. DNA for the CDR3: TGTGCCACTCGGGCTCACCACACAGGCGCAGATACGCAGTATTTT.

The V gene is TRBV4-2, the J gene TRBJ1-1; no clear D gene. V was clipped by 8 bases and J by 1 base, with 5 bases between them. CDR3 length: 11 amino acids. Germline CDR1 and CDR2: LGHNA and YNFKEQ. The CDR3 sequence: CASEGNTEAFF. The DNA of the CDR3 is TGTGCCAGCGAGGGGAACACTGAAGCTTTCTTT.

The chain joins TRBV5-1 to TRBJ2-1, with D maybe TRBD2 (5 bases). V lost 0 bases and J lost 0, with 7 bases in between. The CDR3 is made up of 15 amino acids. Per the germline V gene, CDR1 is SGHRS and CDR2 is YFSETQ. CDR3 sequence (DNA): TGCGCCAGCAGCTTGGGAGGAGGCTCCTACAATGAGCAGTTCTTC. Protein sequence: CASSLGGGSYNEQFF.

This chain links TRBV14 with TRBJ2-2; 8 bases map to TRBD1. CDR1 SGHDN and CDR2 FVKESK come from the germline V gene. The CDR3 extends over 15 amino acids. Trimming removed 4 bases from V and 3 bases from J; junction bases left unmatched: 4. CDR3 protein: CASSPGGAYTGELFF. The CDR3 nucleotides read TGTGCCAGCAGCCCAGGGGGCGCGTACACCGGGGAGCTGTTTTTT.

CDR3 protein: CASSLAGGPRETQYF. DNA for the CDR3: TGCGCCAGCAGCCTAGCGGGGGGGCCTCGGGAGACCCAGTACTTC. The chain uses TRBV5-1 and TRBJ2-5, with 12 bases identical to TRBD2. Germline loops: CDR1 SGHRS, CDR2 YFSETQ. This CDR3 region has 15 residues. Unmatched junction bases numbered 6, after V lost 4 bases and J lost 5 bases.

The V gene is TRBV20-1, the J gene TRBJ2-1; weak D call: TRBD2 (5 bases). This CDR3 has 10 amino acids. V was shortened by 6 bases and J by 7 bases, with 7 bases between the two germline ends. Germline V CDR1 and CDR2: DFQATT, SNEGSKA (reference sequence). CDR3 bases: TGCAGTGCCACGGGAAATGAGCAGTTCTTC. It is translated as CSATGNEQFF.

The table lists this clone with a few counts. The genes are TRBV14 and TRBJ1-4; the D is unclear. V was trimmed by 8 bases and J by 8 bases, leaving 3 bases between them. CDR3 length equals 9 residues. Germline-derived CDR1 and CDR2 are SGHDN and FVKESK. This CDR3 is CASGEKLFF. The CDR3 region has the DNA TGTGCCAGCGGGGAAAAACTGTTTTTT.

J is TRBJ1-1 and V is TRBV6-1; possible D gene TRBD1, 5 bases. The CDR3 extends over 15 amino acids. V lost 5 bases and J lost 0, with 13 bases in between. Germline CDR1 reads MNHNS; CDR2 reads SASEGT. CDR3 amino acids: CASSPRDAMNTEAFF. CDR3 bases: TGTGCCAGCAGTCCCCGGGACGCTATGAACACTGAAGCTTTCTTT.

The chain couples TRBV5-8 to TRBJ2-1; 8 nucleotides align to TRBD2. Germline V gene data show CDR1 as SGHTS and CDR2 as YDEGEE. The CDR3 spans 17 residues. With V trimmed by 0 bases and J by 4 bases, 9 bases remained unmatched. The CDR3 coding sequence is TGTGCCAGCAGCTTGGAGCCAAGCGGGGGTGGATACAATGAGCAGTTCTTC. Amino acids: CASSLEPSGGGYNEQFF.

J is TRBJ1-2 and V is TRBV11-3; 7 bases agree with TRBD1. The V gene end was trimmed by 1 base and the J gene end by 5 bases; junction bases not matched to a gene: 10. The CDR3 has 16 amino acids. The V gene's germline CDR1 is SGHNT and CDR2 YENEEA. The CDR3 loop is CASSLVPTGWRYGYTF. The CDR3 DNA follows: TGTGCCAGCAGCTTAGTCCCGACAGGGTGGCGGTATGGCTACACCTTC.

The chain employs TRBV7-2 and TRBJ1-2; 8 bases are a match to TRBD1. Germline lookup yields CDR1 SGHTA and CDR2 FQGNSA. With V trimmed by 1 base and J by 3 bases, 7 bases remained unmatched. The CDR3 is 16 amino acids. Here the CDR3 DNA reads TGTGCCAGCAGCTTAGTGGTGACAGGGGCCGACTATGGCTACACCTTC. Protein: CASSLVVTGADYGYTF.

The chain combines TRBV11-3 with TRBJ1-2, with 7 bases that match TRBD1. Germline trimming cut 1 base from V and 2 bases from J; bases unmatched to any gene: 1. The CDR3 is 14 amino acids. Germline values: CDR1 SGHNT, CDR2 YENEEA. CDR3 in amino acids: CASSLVQGNYGYTF. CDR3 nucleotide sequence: TGTGCCAGCAGCTTAGTACAGGGGAACTATGGCTACACCTTC.

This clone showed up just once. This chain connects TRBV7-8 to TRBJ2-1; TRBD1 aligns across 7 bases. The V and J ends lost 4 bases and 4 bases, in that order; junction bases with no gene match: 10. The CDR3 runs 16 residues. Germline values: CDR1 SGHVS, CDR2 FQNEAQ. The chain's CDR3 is CASSSRQGPLYNEQFF. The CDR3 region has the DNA TGTGCCAGCAGCTCAAGACAGGGTCCCCTATACAATGAGCAGTTCTTC.

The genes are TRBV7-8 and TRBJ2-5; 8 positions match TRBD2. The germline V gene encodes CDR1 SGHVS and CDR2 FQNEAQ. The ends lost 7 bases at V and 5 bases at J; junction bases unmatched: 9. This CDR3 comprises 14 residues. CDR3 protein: CASTAIAGWETQYF. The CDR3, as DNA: TGTGCCAGCACAGCCATAGCGGGATGGGAGACCCAGTACTTC.

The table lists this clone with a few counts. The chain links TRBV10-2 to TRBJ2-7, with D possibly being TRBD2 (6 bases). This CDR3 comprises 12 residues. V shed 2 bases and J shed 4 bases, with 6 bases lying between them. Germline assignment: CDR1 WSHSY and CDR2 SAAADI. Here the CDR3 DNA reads TGCGCCAGCAGTGAGGGGGGGTACGAGCAGTACTTC. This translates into CASSEGGYEQYF.

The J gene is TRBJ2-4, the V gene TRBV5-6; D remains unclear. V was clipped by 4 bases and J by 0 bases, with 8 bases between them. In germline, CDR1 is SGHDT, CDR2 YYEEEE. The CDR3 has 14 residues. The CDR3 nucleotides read TGTGCCAGCAGCCCCTACCTAGCCAAAAACATTCAGTACTTC. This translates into CASSPYLAKNIQYF. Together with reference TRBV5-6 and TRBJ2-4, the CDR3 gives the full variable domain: DAGVTQSPTHLIKTRGQQVTLRCSPKSGHDTVSWYQQALGQGPQFIFQYYEEEERQRGNFPDRFSGHQFPNYSSELNVNALLLGDSALYLCASSPYLAKNIQYFGAGTRLSVL.

CDR3 nucleotides: TGTGCCAGCAGCGCCCGAGCCGGACAAGAGACCCAGTACTTC. Its translation is CASSARAGQETQYF. The chain joins TRBV9 to TRBJ2-5; D is uncertain. The CDR3 is 14 residues long. Germline assignment: CDR1 SGDLS and CDR2 YYNGEE. V lost 3 bases, J lost 2 bases, and 11 bases lay in between.

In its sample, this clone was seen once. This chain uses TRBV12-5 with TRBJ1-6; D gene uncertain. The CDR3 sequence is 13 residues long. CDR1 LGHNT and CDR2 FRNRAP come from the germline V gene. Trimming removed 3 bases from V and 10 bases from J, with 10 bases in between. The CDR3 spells CASGLEGNSPLHF. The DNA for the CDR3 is TGTGCTAGTGGTTTAGAGGGTAACTCACCCCTCCACTTT.

The CDR3 spells CASSFSVDSSNQPQHF. CDR3 DNA sequence: TGTGCCAGCAGCTTCTCAGTTGACAGTAGCAATCAGCCCCAGCATTTT. V usage is TRBV7-8 and J usage is TRBJ1-5; D is perhaps TRBD1 (5 bases). Germline CDR1 reads SGHVS; CDR2 reads FQNEAQ. The CDR3 covers 16 residues. V lost 3 bases and J 0 bases, leaving 12 bases between the germline ends.